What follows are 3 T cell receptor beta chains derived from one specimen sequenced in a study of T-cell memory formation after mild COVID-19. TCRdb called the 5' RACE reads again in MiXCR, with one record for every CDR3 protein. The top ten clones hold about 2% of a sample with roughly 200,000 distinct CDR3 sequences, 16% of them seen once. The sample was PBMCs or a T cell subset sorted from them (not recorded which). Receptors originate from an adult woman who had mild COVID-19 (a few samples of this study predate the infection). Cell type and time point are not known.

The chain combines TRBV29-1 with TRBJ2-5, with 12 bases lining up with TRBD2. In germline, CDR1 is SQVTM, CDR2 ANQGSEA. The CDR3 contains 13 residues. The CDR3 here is CRGALAGGETQYF. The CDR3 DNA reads TGCAGGGGGGCACTAGCGGGAGGAGAGACCCAGTACTTC.

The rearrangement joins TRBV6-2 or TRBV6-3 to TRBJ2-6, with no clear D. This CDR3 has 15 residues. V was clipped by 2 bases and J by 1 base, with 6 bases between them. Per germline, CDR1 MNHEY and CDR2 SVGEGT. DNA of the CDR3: TGTGCCAGCAGTTACGACGGGTCTGGGGCCAACGTCCTGACTTTC. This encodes CASSYDGSGANVLTF.

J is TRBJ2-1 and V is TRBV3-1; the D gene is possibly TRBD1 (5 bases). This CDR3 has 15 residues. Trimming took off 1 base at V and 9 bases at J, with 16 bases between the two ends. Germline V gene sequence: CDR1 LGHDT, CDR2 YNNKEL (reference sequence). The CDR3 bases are TGTGCCAGCAGCCAAGTAGTAAGAAGGGGCGCTGAGCAGTTCTTC. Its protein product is CASSQVVRRGAEQFF.